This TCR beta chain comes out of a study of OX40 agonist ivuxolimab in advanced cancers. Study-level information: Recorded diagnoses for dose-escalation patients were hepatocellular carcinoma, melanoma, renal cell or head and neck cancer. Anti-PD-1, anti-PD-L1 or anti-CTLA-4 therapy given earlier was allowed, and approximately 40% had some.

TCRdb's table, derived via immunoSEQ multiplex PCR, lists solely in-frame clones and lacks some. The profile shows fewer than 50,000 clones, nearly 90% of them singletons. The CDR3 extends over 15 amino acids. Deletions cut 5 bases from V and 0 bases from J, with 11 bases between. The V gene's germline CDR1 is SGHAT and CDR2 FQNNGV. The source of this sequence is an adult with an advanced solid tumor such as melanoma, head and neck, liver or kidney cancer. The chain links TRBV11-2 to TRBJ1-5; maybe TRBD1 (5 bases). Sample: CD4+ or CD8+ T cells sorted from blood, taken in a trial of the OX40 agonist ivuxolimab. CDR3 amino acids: CASSRDYYSNQPQHF. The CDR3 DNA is TGTGCCAGCAGCAGGGACTATTATAGCAATCAGCCCCAGCATTTT.